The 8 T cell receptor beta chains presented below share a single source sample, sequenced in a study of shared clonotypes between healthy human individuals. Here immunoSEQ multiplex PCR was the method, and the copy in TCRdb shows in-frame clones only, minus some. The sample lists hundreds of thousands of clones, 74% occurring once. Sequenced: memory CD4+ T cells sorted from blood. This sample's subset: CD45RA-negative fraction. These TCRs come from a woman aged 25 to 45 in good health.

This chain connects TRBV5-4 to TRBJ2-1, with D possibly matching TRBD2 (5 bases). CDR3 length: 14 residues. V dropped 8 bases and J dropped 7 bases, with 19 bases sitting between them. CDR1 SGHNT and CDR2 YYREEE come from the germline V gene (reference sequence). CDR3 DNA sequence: TGTGCCAGTTCTAGCCCCAGAGCGAGGAATGAGCAGTTCTTC. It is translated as CASSSPRARNEQFF.

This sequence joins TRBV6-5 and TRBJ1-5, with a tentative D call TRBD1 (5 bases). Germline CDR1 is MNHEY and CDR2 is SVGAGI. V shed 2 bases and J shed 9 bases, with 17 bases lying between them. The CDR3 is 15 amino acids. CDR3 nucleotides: TGTGCCAGCAGTTACAAGCCAGGTAGGGGAGGGCCCCAGCATTTT. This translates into CASSYKPGRGGPQHF.

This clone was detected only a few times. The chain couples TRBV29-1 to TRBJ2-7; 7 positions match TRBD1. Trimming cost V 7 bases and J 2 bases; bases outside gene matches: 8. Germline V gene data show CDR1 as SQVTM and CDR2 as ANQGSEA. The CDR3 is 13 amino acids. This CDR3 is CSATSQGAYEQYF. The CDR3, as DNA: TGCAGCGCGACAAGCCAGGGGGCCTACGAGCAGTACTTC.

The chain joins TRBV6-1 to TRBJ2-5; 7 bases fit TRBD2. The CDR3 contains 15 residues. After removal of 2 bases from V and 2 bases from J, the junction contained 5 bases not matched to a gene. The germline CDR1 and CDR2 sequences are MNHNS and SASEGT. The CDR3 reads CASSEPAGRQETQYF. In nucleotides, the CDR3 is TGTGCCAGCAGTGAACCAGCGGGAAGACAAGAGACCCAGTACTTC.

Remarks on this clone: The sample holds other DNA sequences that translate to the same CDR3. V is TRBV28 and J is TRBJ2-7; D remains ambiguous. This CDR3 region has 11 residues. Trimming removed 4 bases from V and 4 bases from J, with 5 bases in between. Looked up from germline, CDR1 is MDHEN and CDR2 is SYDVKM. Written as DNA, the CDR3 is TGTGCCAGCAGTTCAGAATACGAGCAGTACTTC. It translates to CASSSEYEQYF.

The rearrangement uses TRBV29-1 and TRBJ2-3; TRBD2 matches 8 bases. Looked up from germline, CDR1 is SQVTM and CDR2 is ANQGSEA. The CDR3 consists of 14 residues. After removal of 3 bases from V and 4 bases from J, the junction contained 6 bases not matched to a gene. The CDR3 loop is CSVEVAGMPDTQYF. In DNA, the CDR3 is TGCAGCGTTGAGGTAGCGGGAATGCCAGATACGCAGTATTTT.

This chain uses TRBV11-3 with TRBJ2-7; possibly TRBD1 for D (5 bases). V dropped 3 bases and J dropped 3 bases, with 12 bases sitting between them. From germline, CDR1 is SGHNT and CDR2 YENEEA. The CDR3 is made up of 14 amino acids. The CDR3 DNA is TGTGCCAGCAGCTTTGGACATCCGTTCTACGAGCAGTACTTC. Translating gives CASSFGHPFYEQYF. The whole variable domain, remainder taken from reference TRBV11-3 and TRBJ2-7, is EAGVVQSPRYKIIEKKQPVAFWCNPISGHNTLYWYLQNLGQGPELLIRYENEEAVDDSQLPKDRFSAERLKGVDSTLKIQPAELGDSAVYLCASSFGHPFYEQYFGPGTRLTVT.

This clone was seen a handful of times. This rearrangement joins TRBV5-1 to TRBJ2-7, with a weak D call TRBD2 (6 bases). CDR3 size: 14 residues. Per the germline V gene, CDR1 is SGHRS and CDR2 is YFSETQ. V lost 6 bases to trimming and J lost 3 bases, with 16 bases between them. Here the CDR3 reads CASIPGTGNYEQYF. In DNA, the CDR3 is TGCGCCAGCATCCCTGGGACTGGGAACTACGAGCAGTACTTC. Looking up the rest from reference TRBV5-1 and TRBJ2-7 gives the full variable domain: KAGVTQTPRYLIKTRGQQVTLSCSPISGHRSVSWYQQTPGQGLQFLFEYFSETQRNKGNFPGRFSGRQFSNSRSEMNVSTLELGDSALYLCASIPGTGNYEQYFGPGTRLTVT.